This T cell receptor beta chain was retrieved from a study of response to subunit inactivated influenza vaccine. To note about this clonotype: Antigen unknown.

CDR3 length equals 15 residues. The V gene lost 4 bases and the J gene lost 2 bases, with 14 bases spanning the gap. Germline CDR1 DFQATT, CDR2 SNEGSKA (reference sequence). Broader study findings: Few new T cells, the authors suggested, are recruited by each seasonal influenza vaccination.

TCRdb recomputed calls from the RT-PCR reads with MiXCR, one row per CDR3 protein. In the table there are 450,000 to 600,000 distinct CDR3 sequences, more than 15% of which are singletons. This sequence was found in a man aged 50-75 years who received an inactivated influenza vaccine. The rearrangement links TRBV20-1 to TRBJ2-2; D perhaps matches TRBD2 (5 bases). The sample in question was CD4+ T cells sorted from PBMCs, obtained approximately 25 months after vaccination. CDR3 sequence reads: CSANTGGRNTGELFF. As DNA, the CDR3 is TGCAGTGCTAATACCGGAGGCAGAAACACCGGGGAGCTGTTTTTT.